This T cell receptor (beta chain) was sequenced in a study of blood T cell repertoires in COVID-19. Study-wide background: The United States, Italy and Spain supplied acute and convalescent COVID-19 samples. PBMCs, B-cell-depleted T cells, or T cells provided the cDNA or gDNA that made up the material.

Per the original data handling: Estimation of nucleated cell counts was performed using reference gene primer amplification. Only in-frame clones appear in the TCRdb table, and some are missing; sequencing was by immunoSEQ multiplex PCR. That table supplies the V and J calls and clone size; D and trimming were determined from the DNA. The sample lists some 250,000 clones, 85% to 90% seen once, with approximately 12% in the top ten. Enrolled during active infection, Seattle patients were then followed longitudinally. Trimming at V came to 5 bases and at J to 3 bases, leaving 0 bases not matched to a gene. The germline V gene encodes CDR1 SSHAT and CDR2 FNYEAQ (reference sequence). This CDR3 has 14 amino acids.

The sample comprised peripheral blood. The receptor's source is a young woman with COVID-19, enrolled during active disease. The chain combines TRBV7-7 with TRBJ2-5, with 13 bases aligning to TRBD2. The CDR3 here is CASSTSGGEETQYF. The CDR3 region has the DNA TGTGCCAGCAGCACTAGCGGGGGGGAAGAGACCCAGTACTTC.